The 14 T cell receptor beta chains below come from one sample, sequenced in a study of identical twins. MiXCR was run by TCRdb on the 5' RACE reads, yielding one entry per CDR3 protein. The data hold 450,000 or so distinct CDR3 sequences, with approximately 15% observed a single time. These same data were also listed under a study on yellow fever vaccine responses in identical twins.

The sequencing sample was made of CD4+ T cells sorted from blood. Receptors originate from a woman between 18 and 29 years old in good health.

This clonotype was observed a few times. This chain joins TRBV21-1 and TRBJ2-5. TRBV21-1 is labeled a pseudogene. This CDR3 comprises 13 residues. The DNA for the CDR3 is TGTGCCAGCAGCAGAGAAGATCAAGAGACCCAGTACTTC. This gives the protein CASSREDQETQYF.

Written as DNA, the CDR3 is TGCGCCAGCAGCTCACCACCCGGGACTAGCGGGGACAATGAGCAGTTCTTC. Encoded protein: CASSSPPGTSGDNEQFF. The J gene is TRBJ2-1, the V gene TRBV5-1; 13 nucleotides agree with TRBD2. J was trimmed by 5 bases and V by 3 bases; bases with no gene match: 8. Looked up from germline, CDR1 is SGHRS and CDR2 is YFSETQ. The CDR3 is made up of 17 amino acids. Together with reference TRBV5-1 and TRBJ2-1, the CDR3 gives the full variable domain: KAGVTQTPRYLIKTRGQQVTLSCSPISGHRSVSWYQQTPGQGLQFLFEYFSETQRNKGNFPGRFSGRQFSNSRSEMNVSTLELGDSALYLCASSSPPGTSGDNEQFFGPGTRLTVL.

This clonotype was observed a handful of times. The V and J genes are TRBV7-9 and TRBJ1-6; D gene unclear. The germline V gene encodes CDR1 SEHNR and CDR2 FQNEAQ (reference sequence). Trimming took off 1 base at V and 7 bases at J, with 8 bases between the two ends. The CDR3 covers 14 residues. CDR3 nucleotide sequence: TGTGCCAGCAGCTTAGGACAACTGAATTCACCCCTCCACTTT. This codes for CASSLGQLNSPLHF.

This clonotype showed up many times. The chain employs TRBV7-2 and TRBJ2-5, with D possibly TRBD1 on 6 matching bases. V lost 3 bases, J lost 5 bases, and 7 bases lay in between. CDR3 length: 12 residues. Germline CDR1 reads SGHTA; CDR2 reads FQGNSA. The CDR3 is CASSFDRETQYF. DNA of the CDR3: TGTGCCAGCAGCTTCGACAGGGAGACCCAGTACTTC.

The V call is TRBV6-6, the J call TRBJ2-7; the match to TRBD2 covers 9 bases. The CDR3 is made up of 19 amino acids. Germline values: CDR1 MNHNY, CDR2 SVGAGI (reference sequence). CDR3 residues: CTRSLGRRGLAGTTNEQYF. The DNA of the CDR3 is TGTACCCGCAGTTTGGGGAGAAGGGGGCTAGCGGGAACCACTAACGAGCAGTACTTC.

The chain is built from TRBV2 and TRBJ2-1, with D hard to call. The CDR3 covers 15 residues. Trimming shortened V by 7 bases and J by 0 bases, and 13 bases separated the two germline ends. Germline CDR1 reads SNHLY; CDR2 reads FYNNEI. CDR3 sequence reads: CASMERPASYNEQFF. In nucleotides, the CDR3 is TGTGCCAGCATGGAGCGCCCCGCCTCCTACAATGAGCAGTTCTTC.

This clonotype was detected a few times. The V call is TRBV4-3, the J call TRBJ2-3; D unresolved. Trimming cost V 0 bases and J 6 bases, with 13 bases left between them. Germline loops: CDR1 LGHNA, CDR2 YSLEER. There are 15 residues in the CDR3. The CDR3 region is CASSQDPNSGDTQYF. The CDR3 DNA follows: TGCGCCAGCAGCCAAGATCCGAACTCTGGGGATACGCAGTATTTT.

Only a few counts were recorded for this clonotype. This chain uses TRBV7-2 with TRBJ2-2, with D perhaps matching TRBD1 (6 bases). The CDR3 runs 16 residues. Looked up from germline, CDR1 is SGHTA and CDR2 is FQGNSA. V was trimmed by 3 bases and J by 0 bases, leaving 11 bases between them. The CDR3 reads CASSFRTVSNTGELFF. In nucleotides, the CDR3 is TGTGCCAGCAGCTTTAGGACAGTCTCGAACACCGGGGAGCTGTTTTTT.

This sequence joins TRBV5-1 and TRBJ2-2; D gene ambiguous. The CDR3 has 14 residues. Between the trimmed V and J ends, which lost 3 bases and 0 bases, there was a span of 6 bases. Germline loops: CDR1 SGHRS, CDR2 YFSETQ. CDR3 amino acids: CASSSLTNTGELFF. CDR3 DNA: TGCGCCAGCAGCTCCCTGACGAACACCGGGGAGCTGTTTTTT. Complete variable domain (other parts from reference TRBV5-1 and TRBJ2-2): KAGVTQTPRYLIKTRGQQVTLSCSPISGHRSVSWYQQTPGQGLQFLFEYFSETQRNKGNFPGRFSGRQFSNSRSEMNVSTLELGDSALYLCASSSLTNTGELFFGEGSRLTVL.

This clonotype was picked up a small number of times. CDR3 nucleotide sequence: TGCAGTGCCATAGCGCCTTATCCGGGCAACTATGGCTACACCTTC. Protein product: CSAIAPYPGNYGYTF. The chain couples TRBV20-1 to TRBJ1-2, with D unclear. Trimming cost V 6 bases and J 2 bases, with 19 bases left between them. Germline CDR1 reads DFQATT; CDR2 reads SNEGSKA (reference sequence). This CDR3 has 15 residues.

The CDR3 here is CASSFAQGLPGELFF. The DNA for the CDR3 is TGCGCCAGCAGCTTTGCCCAGGGATTACCCGGGGAGCTGTTTTTT. The chain has TRBV5-1 and TRBJ2-2, with D perhaps TRBD1 (5 bases). V shed 2 bases and J shed 6 bases, with 14 bases lying between them. This CDR3 has 15 residues. Per the germline V gene, CDR1 is SGHRS and CDR2 is YFSETQ.

Here the CDR3 DNA reads TGTGCCAGCAGACCACCGACTAGCGGGACCTACGAGCAGTACTTC. Its protein product is CASRPPTSGTYEQYF. The chain joins TRBV27 to TRBJ2-7; 11 nucleotides align to TRBD2. The J segment lost 2 bases and the V segment lost 6 bases, leaving 6 bases of the junction unmatched. Germline CDR1 MNHEY, CDR2 SMNVEV (reference sequence). This CDR3 has 15 amino acids.

This clonotype has only a few counts. The V call is TRBV21-1, the J call TRBJ2-5; the table's D gene call, TRBD2, was not cross checked with the DNA. TRBV21-1 counts as a pseudogene. This CDR3 has 13 residues. The CDR3 is CASSKPRQAPQYF. The DNA for the CDR3 is TGTGCCAGCAGCAAACCGAGGCAGGCCCCCCAGTACTTC.

The chain employs TRBV15 and TRBJ2-6, with 7 positions matching TRBD1. CDR1 is LNHNV and CDR2 is YYDKDF in the germline V gene (reference sequence). Trimming took 5 bases from V and 4 from J; bases not matched to a gene: 8. This CDR3 is 16 amino acids long. In DNA, the CDR3 is TGTGCCACCAGCGTCCCGACAGGGATCGGGGCCAACGTCCTGACTTTC. It specifies CATSVPTGIGANVLTF.